The present T cell receptor beta chain was sequenced within a study of blood T cell repertoires in COVID-19. For the study at large: T cells, B-cell-depleted T cells, or PBMCs supplied cDNA or gDNA.

Participants were aged about 18 to 89 years from roughly 25 US areas. The study assigned cohorts using participant-reported clinical history. V lost 4 bases to trimming and J lost 7 bases, with 17 bases between them. Germline V gene lookup returns CDR1 SGHKS and CDR2 YYEKEE (reference sequence). The length of the CDR3 is 14 residues. Per the original methods: Amplification with reference gene primers provided the estimates of nucleated cell counts. TCRdb's copy holds only in-frame clones and misses some; the assay was immunoSEQ multiplex PCR. That table gives V, J and clone size, and the DNA gave D and trimming. The table lists 210,000 or so clones, approximately 80% of them singletons.

The chain couples TRBV5-5 to TRBJ1-2; D gene unclear. The TCR originated in a man between 60 and 75 years old who had recovered from COVID-19. The sample comprised PBMCs or T cells enriched from blood (not recorded which). The DNA for the CDR3 is TGTGCCAGCAGCCTCATTGACCCGGAGGGTGGCTACACCTTC. As protein: CASSLIDPEGGYTF.